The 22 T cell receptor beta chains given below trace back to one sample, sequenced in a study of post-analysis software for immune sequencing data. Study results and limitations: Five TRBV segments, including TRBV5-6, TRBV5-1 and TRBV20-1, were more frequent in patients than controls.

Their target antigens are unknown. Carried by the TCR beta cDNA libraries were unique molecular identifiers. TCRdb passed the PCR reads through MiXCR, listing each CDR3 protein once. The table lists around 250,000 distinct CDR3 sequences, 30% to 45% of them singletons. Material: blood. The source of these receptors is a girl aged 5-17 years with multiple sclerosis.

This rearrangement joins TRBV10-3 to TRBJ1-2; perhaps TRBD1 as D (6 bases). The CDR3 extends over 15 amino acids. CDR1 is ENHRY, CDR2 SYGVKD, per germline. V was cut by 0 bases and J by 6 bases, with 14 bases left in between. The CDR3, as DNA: TGTGCCATCAGTGAGTCGAACGGGGGGCTTCATGGCTACACCTTC. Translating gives CAISESNGGLHGYTF.

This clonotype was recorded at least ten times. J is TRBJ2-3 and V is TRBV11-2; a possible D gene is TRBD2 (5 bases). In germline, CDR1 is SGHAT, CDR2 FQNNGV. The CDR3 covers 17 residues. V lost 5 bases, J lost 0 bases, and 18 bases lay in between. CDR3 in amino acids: CASSRRGAAESTDTQYF. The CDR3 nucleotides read TGTGCCAGCAGCCGTCGAGGAGCGGCAGAGAGCACAGATACGCAGTATTTT.

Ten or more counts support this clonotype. CDR3 in DNA: TGCAGCGTTGGTCCCCGGGGGGACTACCAAGAGACCCAGTACTTC. Amino acids: CSVGPRGDYQETQYF. The chain joins TRBV29-1 to TRBJ2-5; 7 bases fit TRBD2. CDR1 SQVTM and CDR2 ANQGSEA come from the germline V gene. The CDR3 length is 15 residues. The trim removed 4 bases at V and 0 bases at J, leaving 8 bases unmatched.

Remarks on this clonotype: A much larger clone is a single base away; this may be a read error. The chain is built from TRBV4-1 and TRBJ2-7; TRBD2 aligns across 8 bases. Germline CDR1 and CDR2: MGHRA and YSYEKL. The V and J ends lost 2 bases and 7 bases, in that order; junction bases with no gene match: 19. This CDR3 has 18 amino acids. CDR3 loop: CASSQYVPERELYNEQYF. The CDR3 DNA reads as TGCGCCAGCAGCCAATATGTCCCGGAGCGGGAGTTGTACAATGAGCAGTACTTC.

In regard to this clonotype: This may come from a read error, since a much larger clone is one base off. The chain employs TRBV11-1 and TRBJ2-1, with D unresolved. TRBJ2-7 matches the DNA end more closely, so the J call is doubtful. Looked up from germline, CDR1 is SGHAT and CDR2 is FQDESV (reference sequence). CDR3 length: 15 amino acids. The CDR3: CASSLGGAAYNEQYF. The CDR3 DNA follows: TGTGCCAGCAGCTTAGGCGGCGCGGCCTACAATGAGCAGTACTTC.

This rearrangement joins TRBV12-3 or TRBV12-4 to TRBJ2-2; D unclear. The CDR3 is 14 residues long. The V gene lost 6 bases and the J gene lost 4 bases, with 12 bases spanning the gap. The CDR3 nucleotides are TGTGCCAGCAGCCCACCAGCGTCCACCGGGGAGCTGTTTTTT. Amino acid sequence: CASSPPASTGELFF.

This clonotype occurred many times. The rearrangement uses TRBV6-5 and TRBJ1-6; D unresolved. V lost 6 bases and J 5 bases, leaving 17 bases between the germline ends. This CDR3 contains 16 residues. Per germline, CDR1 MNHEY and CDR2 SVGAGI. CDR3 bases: TGTGCCAGCAGCTCCACCGGTGGCAGGAATAATTCACCCCTCCACTTT. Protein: CASSSTGGRNNSPLHF.

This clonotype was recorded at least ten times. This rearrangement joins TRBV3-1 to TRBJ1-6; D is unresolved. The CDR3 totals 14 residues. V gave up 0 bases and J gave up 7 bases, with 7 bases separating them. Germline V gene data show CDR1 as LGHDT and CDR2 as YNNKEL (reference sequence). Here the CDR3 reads CASSQDDGNSPLHF. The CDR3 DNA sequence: TGTGCCAGCAGCCAAGATGACGGCAATTCACCCCTCCACTTT.

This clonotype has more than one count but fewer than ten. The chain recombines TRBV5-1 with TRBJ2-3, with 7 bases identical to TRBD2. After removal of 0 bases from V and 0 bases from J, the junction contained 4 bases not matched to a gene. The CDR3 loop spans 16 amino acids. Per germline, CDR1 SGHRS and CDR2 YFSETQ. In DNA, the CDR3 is TGCGCCAGCAGCTTGGGCGGGAGCCGGAGCACAGATACGCAGTATTTT. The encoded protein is CASSLGGSRSTDTQYF. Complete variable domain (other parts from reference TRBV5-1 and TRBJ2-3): KAGVTQTPRYLIKTRGQQVTLSCSPISGHRSVSWYQQTPGQGLQFLFEYFSETQRNKGNFPGRFSGRQFSNSRSEMNVSTLELGDSALYLCASSLGGSRSTDTQYFGPGTRLTVL.

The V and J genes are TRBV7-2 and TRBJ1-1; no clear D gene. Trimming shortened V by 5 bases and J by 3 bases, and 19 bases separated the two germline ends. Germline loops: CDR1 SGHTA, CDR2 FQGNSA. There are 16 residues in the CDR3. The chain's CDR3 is CASSPSGSSRYTEAFF. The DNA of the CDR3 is TGTGCCAGCAGCCCAAGCGGCTCCTCTCGGTACACTGAAGCTTTCTTT.

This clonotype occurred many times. CDR3 protein: CASSSDLAGAYNEQFF. The DNA for the CDR3 is TGTGCCAGCAGCTCCGACCTAGCGGGGGCCTACAATGAGCAGTTCTTC. The genes are TRBV11-3 and TRBJ2-1; 10 bases map to TRBD2. CDR3 length: 16 residues. CDR1 and CDR2 (germline): SGHNT, YENEEA. J gave up 2 bases and V 4 bases, and 5 bases lay outside the gene matches.

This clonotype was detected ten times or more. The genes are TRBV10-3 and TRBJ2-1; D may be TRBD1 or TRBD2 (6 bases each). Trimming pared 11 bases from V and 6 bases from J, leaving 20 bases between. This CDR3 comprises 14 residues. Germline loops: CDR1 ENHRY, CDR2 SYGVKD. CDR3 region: CALSSGGWGNEQFF. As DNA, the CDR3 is TGTGCCCTTTCGTCCGGGGGCTGGGGCAATGAGCAGTTCTTC.

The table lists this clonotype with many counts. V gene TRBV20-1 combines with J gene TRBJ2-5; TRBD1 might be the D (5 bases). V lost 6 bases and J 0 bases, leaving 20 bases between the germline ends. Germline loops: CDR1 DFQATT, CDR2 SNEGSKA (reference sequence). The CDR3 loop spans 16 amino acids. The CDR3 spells CSAGLTAITNQETQYF. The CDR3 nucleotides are TGCAGTGCCGGGCTGACAGCCATAACGAACCAAGAGACCCAGTACTTC.

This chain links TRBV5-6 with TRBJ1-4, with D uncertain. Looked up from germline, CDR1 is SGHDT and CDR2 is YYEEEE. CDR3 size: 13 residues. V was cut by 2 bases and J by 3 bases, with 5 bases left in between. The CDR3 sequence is CASSLPSNEKLFF. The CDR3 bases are TGTGCCAGCAGCTTACCTTCTAATGAAAAACTGTTTTTT.

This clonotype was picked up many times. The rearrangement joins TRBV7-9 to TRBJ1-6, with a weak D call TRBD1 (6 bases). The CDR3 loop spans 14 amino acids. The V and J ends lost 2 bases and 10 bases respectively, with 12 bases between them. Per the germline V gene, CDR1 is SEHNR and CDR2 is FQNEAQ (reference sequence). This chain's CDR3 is CASSLQGRGSPLHF. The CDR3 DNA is TGTGCCAGCAGCTTACAGGGGCGCGGCTCACCCCTCCACTTT.

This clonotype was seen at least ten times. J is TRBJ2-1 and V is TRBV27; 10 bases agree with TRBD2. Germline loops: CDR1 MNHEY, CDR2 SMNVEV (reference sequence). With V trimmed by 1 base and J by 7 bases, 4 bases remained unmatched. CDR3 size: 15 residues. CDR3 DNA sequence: TGTGCCAGCAGTTTATATAGCGGGAGGACGAATGAGCAGTTCTTC. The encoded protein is CASSLYSGRTNEQFF.

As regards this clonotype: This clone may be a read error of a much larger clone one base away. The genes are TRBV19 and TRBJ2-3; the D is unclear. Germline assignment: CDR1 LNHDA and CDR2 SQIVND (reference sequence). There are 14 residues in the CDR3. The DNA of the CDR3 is TGTGCCAGTAGTATGTGGGCCGGCACAGATAAGCAGTATTTT. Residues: CASSMWAGTDKQYF. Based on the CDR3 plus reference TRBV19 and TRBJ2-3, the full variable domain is DGGITQSPKYLFRKEGQNVTLSCEQNLNHDAMYWYRQDPGQGLRLIYYSQIVNDFQKGDIAEGYSVSREKKESFPLTVTSAQKNPTAFYLCASSMWAGTDKQYFGPGTRLTVL.

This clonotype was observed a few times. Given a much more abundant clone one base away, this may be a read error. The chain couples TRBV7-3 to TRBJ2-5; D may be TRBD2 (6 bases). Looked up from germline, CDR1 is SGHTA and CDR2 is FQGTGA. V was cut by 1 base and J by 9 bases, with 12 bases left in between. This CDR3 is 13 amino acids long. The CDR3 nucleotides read TGTGCCAGCAGCTTAAGTCCCAGGGAGGCCCAGTACTTC. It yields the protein CASSLSPREAQYF.

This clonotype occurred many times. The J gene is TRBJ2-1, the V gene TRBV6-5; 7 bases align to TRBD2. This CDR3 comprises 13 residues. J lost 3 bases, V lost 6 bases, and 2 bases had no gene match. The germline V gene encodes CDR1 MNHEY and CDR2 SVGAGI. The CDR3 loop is CASRAGDYNEQFF. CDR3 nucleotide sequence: TGTGCCAGCAGGGCGGGGGACTACAATGAGCAGTTCTTC.

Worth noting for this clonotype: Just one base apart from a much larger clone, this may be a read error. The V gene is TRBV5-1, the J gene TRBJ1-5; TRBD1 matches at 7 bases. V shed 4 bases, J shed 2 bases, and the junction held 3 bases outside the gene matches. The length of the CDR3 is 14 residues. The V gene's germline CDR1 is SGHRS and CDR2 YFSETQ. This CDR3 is CASSRQGGNQPQHF. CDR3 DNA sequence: TGCGCCAGCAGCCGACAGGGAGGCAATCAGCCCCAGCATTTT.

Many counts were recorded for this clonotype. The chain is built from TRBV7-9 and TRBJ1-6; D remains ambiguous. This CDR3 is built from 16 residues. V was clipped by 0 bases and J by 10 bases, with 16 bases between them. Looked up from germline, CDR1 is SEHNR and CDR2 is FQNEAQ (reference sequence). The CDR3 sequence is CASSLAGEPQGSPLHF. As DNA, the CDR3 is TGTGCCAGCAGCTTAGCGGGCGAGCCCCAAGGGTCACCCCTCCACTTT.

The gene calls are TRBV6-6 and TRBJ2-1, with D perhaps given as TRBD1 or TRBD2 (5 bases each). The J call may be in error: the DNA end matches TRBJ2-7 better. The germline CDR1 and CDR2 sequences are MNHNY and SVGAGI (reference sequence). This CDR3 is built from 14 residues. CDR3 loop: CASSPPGRDYEQYF. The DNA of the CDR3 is TGTGCCAGCAGTCCACCGGGACGGGACTACGAGCAGTACTTC.